This TCR beta chain was sequenced for a study of T cells in Graves' hyperthyroidism and ophthalmopathy. Overall study results and limits: Ophthalmopathy and stable hyperthyroidism were separated by a 13 V-J model.

In the case of this clonotype: Its antigen is not identified.

The germline V and J ends were trimmed by 3 bases and 6 bases, with 17 bases remaining between them. The germline V gene has CDR1 GTSNPN and CDR2 SVGIG (reference sequence). The CDR3 extends over 14 amino acids. Regions amplified from RNA transcripts were the TCR beta CDR3 regions. Researchers ran a first-round RT-PCR on the TCR CDR3 using the HTBI primer set. One entry per CDR3 protein results from TCRdb running MiXCR on the multiplex PCR reads. The sample has over 200,000 distinct CDR3 sequences, 13% to 15% seen once. The TCR originated in a woman aged 40-49 years with Graves' hyperthyroidism that later progressed to Graves' ophthalmopathy. V usage is TRBV30 and J usage is TRBJ1-1; possibly TRBD1 for D (5 bases). Sequencing input: blood. This chain's CDR3 is CAWRRQGRAAEAFF. The CDR3 DNA is TGTGCCTGGAGGCGCCAGGGCAGGGCGGCTGAAGCTTTCTTT.